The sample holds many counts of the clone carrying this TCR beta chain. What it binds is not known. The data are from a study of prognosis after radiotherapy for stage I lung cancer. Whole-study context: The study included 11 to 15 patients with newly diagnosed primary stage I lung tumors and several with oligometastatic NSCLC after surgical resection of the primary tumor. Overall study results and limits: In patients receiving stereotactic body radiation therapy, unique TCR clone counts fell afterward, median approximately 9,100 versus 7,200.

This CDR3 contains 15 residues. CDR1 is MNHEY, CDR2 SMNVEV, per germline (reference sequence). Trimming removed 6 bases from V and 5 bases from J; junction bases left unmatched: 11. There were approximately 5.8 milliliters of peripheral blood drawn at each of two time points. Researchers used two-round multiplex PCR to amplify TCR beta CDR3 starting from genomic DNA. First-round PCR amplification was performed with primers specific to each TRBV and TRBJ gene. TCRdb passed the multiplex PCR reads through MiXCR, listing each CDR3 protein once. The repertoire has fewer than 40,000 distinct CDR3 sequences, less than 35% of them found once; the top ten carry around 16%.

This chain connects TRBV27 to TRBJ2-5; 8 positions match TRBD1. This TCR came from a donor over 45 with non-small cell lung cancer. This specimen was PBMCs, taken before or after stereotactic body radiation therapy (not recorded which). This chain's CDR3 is CASRPIRGRGETQYF. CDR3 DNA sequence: TGTGCCAGCAGGCCCATCAGGGGGCGCGGGGAGACCCAGTACTTC.